This T cell receptor delta chain is drawn from a study of γδ T cells in repeated Plasmodium falciparum infection (dated by TCRdb to the early 2020s). For the study in its entirety: The natural-infection arm enrolled Malian children exposed to intense seasonal malaria transmission and compared the Malian children with Australian children matched for age and gender. Five malaria-naive U.S. adults underwent four controlled human malaria infections by bites from P. falciparum NF54-infected Anopheles stephensi mosquitoes over approximately 600 days. In the study, the shaping of the human gammadelta T cell repertoire by repeated Plasmodium falciparum infection was examined using natural infection in Mali and controlled human malaria infection. Controlled-infection subjects were sampled at baseline, immediately before selected infections, and 21 days after each infection. Malian gammadelta TCR repertoires were analysed cross-sectionally during no-transmission periods and longitudinally across acute febrile malaria episodes. What the research found in general, with its limitations: The Malian cohort came from a small rural village of predominantly one ethnic group, limiting generalizability. Vdelta2-negative gammadelta TCR repertoires from Malian children appeared more clonally expanded, less diverse and less shared than those of Australian children. Vgamma9/Vdelta2+ TCR repertoires kept a highly stable polyclonal repertoire across time and infection, and many TCRgamma sequences overlapped between individuals. In Vdelta2-negative, largely Vdelta1+, gammadelta TCR repertoires, repeated controlled infections appeared to drive waves of new clonotype selection. Analysis of inter-individual variability in gammadelta T cell responses was limited by the small size of the controlled-infection cohort.

Concerning this clone: No antigen is known for it. This DNA's translation and the protein TCRdb lists, from a much larger clone, do not match at residue 7, likely due to a read error; the protein shown is translated from the DNA.

V is cut by 0 bases and J by 10 bases, and the space between the germline ends is 17 bases. From the cysteine through the phenylalanine, the CDR3 covers 14 amino acids. Just CDR3 DNA is preserved here, 42 bases in frame from base 1. CDR1 and CDR2, per the germline V gene, are GEAIGNYY and EKD. For bulk TCR repertoire analysis, Vgamma9/Vdelta2+ and Vdelta2-negative gammadelta T cell populations were isolated by flow sorting from peripheral blood mononuclear cells. The method was multiplex PCR. TCRdb names Illumina MiSeq as the instrument used. Both TCR gamma (TRG) and TCR delta (TRD) chains were sequenced from each sorted gammadelta T cell sample. The study's processing was this. The repertoire analyses used clonotype tree plots, the accumulated frequency of the top 20 clonotypes, and diversity index (DI) and D75 metrics. Clone calls in TCRdb were regenerated from the public reads with CATT, after which identical DNA sequences shared one row. TCRdb assigned the V and J calls; the authors' analysis was not used. This sample lists some 100,000 delta-chain clones; more than 1.4% were detected once. 7% to 9.5% of the sample goes to the ten largest clones.

The sequence derives from a pool of human donors (malaria-infected and uninfected, not separated). The sample comprised gamma-delta T cells from blood. The chain employs TRDV2 and TRDJ1; no D gene is confidently identified. The DNA sequence is given as TGTGCCTGTGACACCCCTGTTGTAGTTGGCGTACTCATCTTT. This sequence encodes CACDTPVVVGVLIF.